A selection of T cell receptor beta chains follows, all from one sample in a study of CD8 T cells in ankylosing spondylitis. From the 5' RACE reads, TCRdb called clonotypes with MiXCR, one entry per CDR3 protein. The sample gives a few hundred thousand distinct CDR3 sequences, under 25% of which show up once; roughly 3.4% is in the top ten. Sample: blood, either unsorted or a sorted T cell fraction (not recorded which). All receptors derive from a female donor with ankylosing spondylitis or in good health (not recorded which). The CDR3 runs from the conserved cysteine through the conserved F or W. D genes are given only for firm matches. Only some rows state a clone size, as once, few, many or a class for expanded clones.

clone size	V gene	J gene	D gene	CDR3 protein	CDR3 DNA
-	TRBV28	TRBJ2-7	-	CASSLLDRRRTYEQYF	TGTGCCAGCAGTTTGCTCGACAGGCGCAGGACCTACGAGCAGTACTTC
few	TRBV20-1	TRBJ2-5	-	CSAFQETQYF	TGCAGTGCTTTTCAAGAGACCCAGTACTTC
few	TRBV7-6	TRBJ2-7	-	CASSPQLGWDEQYF	TGTGCCAGCAGCCCTCAACTTGGGTGGGACGAGCAGTACTTC
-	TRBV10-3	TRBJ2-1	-	CAISADKTLYNEQFF	TGTGCCATCAGTGCAGATAAGACTCTTTACAATGAGCAGTTCTTC
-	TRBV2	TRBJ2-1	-	CASDGGGVLYNEQFF	TGTGCCAGCGATGGGGGCGGAGTCCTCTACAATGAGCAGTTCTTC
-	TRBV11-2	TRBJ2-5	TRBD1	CASSFSGQIQETQYF	TGTGCCAGCAGCTTTTCGGGACAGATCCAAGAGACCCAGTACTTC
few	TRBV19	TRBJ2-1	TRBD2	CASSIRPPAGGLSSYNEQFF	TGTGCCAGTAGTATCCGCCCTCCAGCGGGAGGGCTGAGCTCCTACAATGAGCAGTTCTTC
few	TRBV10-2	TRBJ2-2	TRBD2	CASTSGIPNTGELFF	TGCGCCAGCACTAGCGGGATTCCGAACACCGGGGAGCTGTTTTTT
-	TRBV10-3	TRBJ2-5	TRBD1	CATRTGGETQYF	TGTGCCACTCGTACAGGGGGAGAGACCCAGTACTTC
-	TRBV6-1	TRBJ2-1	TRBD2	CASGTGTSGRHEQFF	TGTGCCAGCGGTACCGGGACTAGCGGGAGGCATGAGCAGTTCTTC
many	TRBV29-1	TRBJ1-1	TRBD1	CSVDDRETEAFF	TGCAGCGTTGATGACAGGGAAACTGAAGCTTTCTTT
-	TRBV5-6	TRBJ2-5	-	CASSPPERWETQYF	TGTGCCAGCAGCCCCCCCGAGAGGTGGGAGACCCAGTACTTC
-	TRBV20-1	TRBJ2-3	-	CSAAGWSTDTQYF	TGCAGTGCTGCTGGCTGGAGCACAGATACGCAGTATTTT
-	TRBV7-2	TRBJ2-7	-	CASSLSLLQQYF	TGTGCCAGCAGCTTATCCCTGCTTCAGCAGTACTTC
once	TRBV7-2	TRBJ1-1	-	CASSFSYRGMNTEAFF	TGTGCCAGCAGCTTTAGTTACCGGGGCATGAACACTGAAGCTTTCTTT
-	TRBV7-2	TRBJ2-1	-	CASTQEGRVQFF	TGTGCCAGCACCCAAGAAGGTAGGGTGCAGTTCTTC
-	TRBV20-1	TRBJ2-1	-	CSARPPAGSYNEQFF	TGCAGTGCTAGACCCCCCGCGGGGTCCTACAATGAGCAGTTCTTC
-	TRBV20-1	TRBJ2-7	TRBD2	CSASTWGWTSGLTYEQYF	TGCAGTGCTAGTACCTGGGGGTGGACTAGCGGGTTAACCTACGAGCAGTACTTC
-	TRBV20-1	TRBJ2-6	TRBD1	CSAGTGGYSGANVLTF	TGCAGTGCAGGGACAGGGGGTTACTCTGGGGCCAACGTCCTGACTTTC
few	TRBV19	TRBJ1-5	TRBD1	CASSRPPGGLGNQPQHF	TGTGCCAGTAGTAGGCCTCCAGGGGGGCTTGGCAATCAGCCCCAGCATTTT
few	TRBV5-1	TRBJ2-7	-	CASRTSERSYEQYF	TGCGCCAGCCGAACCAGTGAGCGGAGCTACGAGCAGTACTTC
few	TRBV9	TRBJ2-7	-	CASSPRPNYEQYF	TGTGCCAGCAGCCCCCGCCCCAACTACGAGCAGTACTTC
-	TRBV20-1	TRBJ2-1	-	CSAPRAGGDNEQFF	TGCAGTGCTCCCCGGGCCGGTGGGGACAATGAGCAGTTCTTC
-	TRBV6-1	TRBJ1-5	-	CASSDGWEQPQHF	TGTGCCAGCAGTGATGGGTGGGAACAGCCCCAGCATTTT
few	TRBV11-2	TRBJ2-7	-	CASSYTTDTYEQYF	TGTGCCAGCAGCTATACGACGGACACCTACGAGCAGTACTTC
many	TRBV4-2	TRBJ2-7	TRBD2	CASSQGVHAGGHTYEQYF	TGTGCCAGCAGCCAAGGGGTCCACGCGGGAGGTCATACCTACGAGCAGTACTTC
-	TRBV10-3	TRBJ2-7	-	CASGTQTYEQYF	TGTGCCAGCGGGACCCAGACCTACGAGCAGTACTTC
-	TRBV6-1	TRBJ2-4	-	CASRRTGLAKNIQYF	TGTGCCAGCAGAAGGACCGGCCTAGCCAAAAACATTCAGTACTTC
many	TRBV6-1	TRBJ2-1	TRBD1	CASGGTGVNKQFF	TGTGCCAGCGGCGGGACAGGGGTCAATAAGCAGTTCTTC
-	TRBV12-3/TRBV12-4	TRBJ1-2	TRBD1	CASSPDTGGLYGYTF	TGTGCCAGCAGTCCGGACACAGGGGGCCTCTATGGCTACACCTTC
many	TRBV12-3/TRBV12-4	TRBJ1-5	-	CASSFRGDQPQHF	TGTGCCAGCAGTTTTCGGGGGGATCAGCCCCAGCATTTT
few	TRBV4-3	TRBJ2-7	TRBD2	CASSQTSGSGEQYF	TGCGCCAGCAGCCAAACTAGCGGGAGCGGTGAGCAGTACTTC
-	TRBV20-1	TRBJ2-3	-	CSASGVGGLTDTQYF	TGCAGTGCTAGTGGGGTGGGGGGGCTCACAGATACGCAGTATTTT
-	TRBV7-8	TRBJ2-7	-	CASSFSSGSGDPWEQYF	TGTGCCAGCAGCTTCTCCTCGGGTTCGGGAGACCCATGGGAGCAGTACTTC
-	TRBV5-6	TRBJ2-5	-	CASSWKRETQYF	TGTGCCAGCAGCTGGAAGCGGGAGACCCAGTACTTC
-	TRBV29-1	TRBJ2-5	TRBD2	CSGGSGGWKYF	TGCAGCGGGGGCTCGGGAGGTTGGAAGTACTTC
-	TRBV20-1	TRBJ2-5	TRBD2	CSARLAGARETQYF	TGCAGTGCACGACTAGCGGGAGCTCGGGAGACCCAGTACTTC
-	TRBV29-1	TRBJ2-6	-	CSVDVGAPSGANVLTF	TGCAGCGTTGATGTAGGGGCCCCCTCTGGGGCCAACGTCCTGACTTTC
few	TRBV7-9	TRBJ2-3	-	CASSSPGLLTPDTQYF	TGTGCCAGCAGCTCCCCCGGGTTGCTTACACCAGATACGCAGTATTTT
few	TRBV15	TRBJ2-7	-	CATSRVSRAGEQYF	TGTGCCACCAGCAGAGTCTCAAGGGCGGGGGAGCAGTACTTC
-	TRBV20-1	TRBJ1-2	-	CSATGPGVYGYTF	TGCAGTGCCACTGGGCCGGGGGTCTATGGCTACACCTTC
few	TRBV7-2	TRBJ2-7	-	CASSEDGGTYEQYF	TGTGCCAGCAGCGAAGACGGCGGCACCTACGAGCAGTACTTC
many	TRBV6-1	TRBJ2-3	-	CASRTWDGITDTQYF	TGTGCCAGCAGAACATGGGACGGAATCACAGATACGCAGTATTTT
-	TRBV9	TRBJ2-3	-	CASSVDAGLPDTQYF	TGTGCCAGCAGCGTAGATGCGGGACTCCCGGATACGCAGTATTTT
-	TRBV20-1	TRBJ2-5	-	CSARIPAQETQYF	TGCAGTGCTAGAATCCCGGCCCAAGAGACCCAGTACTTC
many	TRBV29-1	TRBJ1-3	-	CSVGDQWTGNTIYF	TGCAGCGTTGGAGATCAGTGGACTGGAAACACCATATATTTT
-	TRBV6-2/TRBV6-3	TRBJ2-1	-	CASSTGMRVANEQFF	TGTGCCAGCAGCACAGGGATGAGAGTGGCGAATGAGCAGTTCTTC
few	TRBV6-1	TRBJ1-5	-	CASSEWEVRNQPQHF	TGTGCCAGCAGTGAGTGGGAGGTACGGAATCAGCCCCAGCATTTT
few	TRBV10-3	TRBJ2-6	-	CAISHLASSSGANVLTF	TGTGCCATCAGCCATCTAGCATCCAGCTCTGGGGCCAACGTCCTGACTTTC
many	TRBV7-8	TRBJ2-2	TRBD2	CASSSGRSGGGTGELFF	TGTGCCAGCAGCTCGGGCAGGTCGGGGGGAGGCACCGGGGAGCTGTTTTTT